This is a list of T cell receptor beta chains from one sample in a study of cytomegalovirus exposure and HLA in healthy donors. Repertoires were generated with immunoSEQ multiplex PCR, while TCRdb's copy carries only in-frame clones and drops some. Altogether 85,000 to 90,000 clones are present, around 85% being singletons, with the ten largest covering 7.4%. Sequencing was performed on PBMCs. The origin of the receptors is a man aged 40-55 years in good health and CMV-seropositive. Each CDR3 is given with its conserved first and last residue. D genes are given only for firm matches. Expanded clones get a size class; other rows say once, few or many, or leave the size out.

CDR3aa	CDR3nt	j_gene	abundance	d_gene	v_gene
CASSSLGIAGGRNEQFF	TGTGCCAGCAGCTCCCTGGGAATAGCGGGAGGGAGGAATGAGCAGTTCTTC	TRBJ2-1	.	TRBD2	TRBV13
CASSDGTSANEQFF	TGTGCCAGCAGTGACGGGACTAGCGCAAATGAGCAGTTCTTC	TRBJ2-1	.	TRBD2	TRBV6-4
CASSLDAGNSYEQYF	TGTGCCAGCAGCTTGGATGCAGGGAACTCCTACGAGCAGTACTTC	TRBJ2-7	.	.	TRBV5-4
CASGEQGARDTQYF	TGTGCCAGCGGAGAACAGGGGGCGAGAGATACGCAGTATTTT	TRBJ2-3	.	TRBD1	TRBV6-1
CASSASYEQYF	TGTGCCAGCAGCGCGAGCTACGAGCAGTACTTC	TRBJ2-7	.	.	TRBV6-4
CAISGTGLAGEGWNEQFF	TGTGCCATCAGCGGAACTGGACTAGCGGGAGAGGGTTGGAATGAGCAGTTCTTC	TRBJ2-1	.	TRBD2	TRBV10-3
CASSTQEVAFF	TGTGCCAGCAGCACTCAGGAGGTCGCTTTCTTT	TRBJ1-1	.	.	TRBV11-3
CASSTSGSSGEQFF	TGTGCCAGCTCCACTAGCGGGAGTTCAGGTGAGCAGTTCTTC	TRBJ2-1	.	TRBD2	TRBV7-9
CASTSSGGLYEPYF	TGTGCCAGCACCTCTAGCGGGGGATTATACGAGCCGTACTTC	TRBJ2-5	.	TRBD2	TRBV2
CASRFAGASDEQYF	TGTGCCAGCAGGTTTGCGGGAGCCAGCGACGAGCAGTACTTC	TRBJ2-7	.	TRBD2	TRBV6-1
CASSSTSGTSSYEQYF	TGTGCCAGCAGCTCAACTAGCGGGACGAGCTCCTACGAGCAGTACTTC	TRBJ2-7	once	TRBD2	TRBV7-3
CASSELAGLAGSDTQYF	TGTGCCAGCAGTGAACTCGCCGGACTAGCGGGGAGTGATACGCAGTATTTT	TRBJ2-3	once	TRBD2	TRBV25-1
CASSLGTGQGLNTIYF	TGTGCCAGCAGTTTAGGGACGGGACAGGGATTAAACACCATATATTTT	TRBJ1-3	.	TRBD1	TRBV28
CASSFGTSNEQFF	TGTGCCAGCAGCTTCGGGACTAGCAATGAGCAGTTCTTC	TRBJ2-1	few	TRBD2	TRBV11-2
CASSLTTQGATNEKLFF	TGCGCCAGCAGCCTCACAACCCAGGGGGCAACTAATGAAAAACTGTTTTTT	TRBJ1-4	.	TRBD1	TRBV5-1
CASSQDRLGSLAGSTDTQYF	TGCGCCAGCAGCCAAGATCGTTTGGGTTCCCTAGCGGGGAGCACAGATACGCAGTATTTT	TRBJ2-3	.	TRBD2	TRBV4-1
CASSKTGSSYNSPLHF	TGTGCCAGCAGCAAGACGGGAAGCTCCTATAATTCACCCCTCCACTTT	TRBJ1-6	.	.	TRBV2
CASSELGGKYNEQFF	TGTGCCAGCAGTGAATTGGGGGGAAAATACAATGAGCAGTTCTTC	TRBJ2-1	.	.	TRBV6-4